The 19 T cell receptor beta chains in this list originate from one sample, sequenced in a study of technical replicates of blood from a handful of donors. Measured with immunoSEQ multiplex PCR; TCRdb has only the in-frame clones, and not every one. The data show approximately 76,000 clones, approximately 83% seen once. The sequencing sample was made of PBMCs. These receptors were collected from a human donor in good health. Some clones in this sample may be carry-over from other donors' samples.

The V gene is TRBV29-1, the J gene TRBJ2-7; no definite D call. Between the trimmed V and J ends, which lost 0 bases and 3 bases, there was a span of 6 bases. Germline CDR1 SQVTM, CDR2 ANQGSEA. This CDR3 has 12 amino acids. CDR3 DNA sequence: TGCAGCGTTGAAGATTCGGGCTACGAGCAGTACTTC. This gives the protein CSVEDSGYEQYF.

The chain employs TRBV7-3 and TRBJ2-7; 7 bases line up with TRBD1. Germline CDR1 reads SGHTA; CDR2 reads FQGTGA. The CDR3 covers 13 residues. V shed 5 bases and J 1 base; nucleotides not matched to a gene: 2. The CDR3 spells CASSPGQSYEQYF. In nucleotides, the CDR3 is TGTGCCAGCAGCCCGGGACAGTCCTACGAGCAGTACTTC.

The V gene is TRBV9, the J gene TRBJ2-7; perhaps TRBD1 as D (5 bases). Germline lookup yields CDR1 SGDLS and CDR2 YYNGEE. The V end lost 0 bases, the J end lost 2 bases, and 9 bases lay between the germline ends. The CDR3 covers 14 residues. As DNA, the CDR3 is TGTGCCAGCAGCGTAGATACAGGAACCTACGAGCAGTACTTC. Translation: CASSVDTGTYEQYF.

This clone was observed a handful of times. This chain links TRBV28 with TRBJ2-1; TRBD2 aligns across 7 bases. Per germline, CDR1 MDHEN and CDR2 SYDVKM. J gave up 0 bases and V 11 bases, and 4 bases lay outside the gene matches. The CDR3 extends over 13 amino acids. CDR3 residues: CAGSGASYNEQFF. The CDR3 DNA is TGTGCCGGAAGCGGGGCCTCCTACAATGAGCAGTTCTTC.

The sample holds one count of this clone. The chain employs TRBV5-1 and TRBJ2-5, with D possibly TRBD2 on 6 matching bases. Germline V gives CDR1 SGHRS, CDR2 YFSETQ. There are 11 residues in the CDR3. Trimming cost V 0 bases and J 11 bases, with 8 bases left between them. This chain's CDR3 is CASSLGGEQYF. CDR3 coding DNA: TGCGCCAGCAGCTTGGGGGGGGAGCAGTACTTC.

The CDR3 is CASSMTSGSSYEQYF. The CDR3 DNA sequence: TGCGCCAGCAGCATGACTAGCGGGAGCTCCTACGAGCAGTACTTC. This rearrangement joins TRBV4-3 to TRBJ2-7; 12 nucleotides line up with TRBD2. Trimming cost V 5 bases and J 0 bases; bases outside gene matches: 2. This CDR3 spans 15 amino acids. Germline assignment: CDR1 LGHNA and CDR2 YSLEER.

The chain uses TRBV12-1 and TRBJ2-1; TRBD1 is the table's D call and was not checked against the DNA. TRBV12-1 is an annotated pseudogene. The CDR3 is 19 amino acids. The CDR3 DNA is TGTGCCAGCAGCTCCTCCGGGACAGGGGCCTTAAGCTCCTACAATGAGCAGTTCTTC. Translation gives CASSSSGTGALSSYNEQFF.

The rearrangement uses TRBV28 and TRBJ2-7; D is undetermined. There are 11 residues in the CDR3. CDR1 MDHEN and CDR2 SYDVKM come from the germline V gene. Trimming cost V 1 base and J 5 bases, with 3 bases left between them. Written as DNA, the CDR3 is TGTGCCAGCAGTTTATACAACGAGCAGTACTTC. It is translated as CASSLYNEQYF.

The chain combines TRBV6-5 with TRBJ2-7; 10 nucleotides match TRBD2. After removal of 8 bases from V and 3 bases from J, the junction contained 7 bases not matched to a gene. This CDR3 has 14 amino acids. In germline, CDR1 is MNHEY, CDR2 SVGAGI. CDR3 sequence: CASGISSGSYEQYF. The CDR3 region has the DNA TGTGCCAGCGGAATCTCTAGCGGGAGCTACGAGCAGTACTTC.

The chain links TRBV5-4 to TRBJ2-1, with 10 bases fitting TRBD2. CDR1 is SGHNT, CDR2 YYREEE, per germline (reference sequence). After removal of 4 bases from V and 7 bases from J, the junction contained 8 bases not matched to a gene. The CDR3 extends over 15 amino acids. CDR3: CASSRKAGGQNEQFF. The CDR3 DNA sequence: TGTGCCAGCAGCCGGAAAGCGGGAGGGCAAAATGAGCAGTTCTTC.

This clone was detected once. The chain joins TRBV21-1 to TRBJ1-3. TRBV21-1 is a listed pseudogene. The CDR3 loop spans 16 amino acids. The CDR3, as DNA: TGTGCCAGCAGCAAAGGGGAGTACTTCTCTGGAAACACCATATATTTT. Protein product: CASSKGEYFSGNTIYF.

The DNA for the CDR3 is TGTGCCAGCGGGGATCCGGGACATTATAATTCACCCCTCCACTTT. Its protein product is CASGDPGHYNSPLHF. The chain employs TRBV6-5 and TRBJ1-6, with TRBD1 as a possible D gene (6 bases). The CDR3 is made up of 15 amino acids. The germline V and J ends were trimmed by 8 bases and 4 bases, with 15 bases remaining between them. Germline-derived CDR1 and CDR2 are MNHEY and SVGAGI.

The V gene is TRBV6-6, the J gene TRBJ2-2; D might be TRBD2 (5 bases). Trimming took 0 bases from V and 4 from J, leaving 12 bases between them. Germline V gene data show CDR1 as MNHNY and CDR2 as SVGAGI (reference sequence). This CDR3 is built from 16 residues. The CDR3 region is CASSYSEGVLTGELFF. CDR3 nucleotide sequence: TGTGCCAGCAGTTACTCCGAGGGTGTACTCACCGGGGAGCTGTTTTTT.

The genes are TRBV5-4 and TRBJ2-3; 13 nucleotides line up with TRBD2. Trimming took 4 bases from V and 3 from J; bases not matched to a gene: 11. CDR1 is SGHNT and CDR2 is YYREEE in the germline V gene (reference sequence). The CDR3 consists of 18 residues. CDR3 region: CASSPGLAGPVGTDTQYF. CDR3 nucleotide sequence: TGTGCCAGCAGCCCGGGACTAGCGGGACCGGTGGGGACAGATACGCAGTATTTT.

The chain links TRBV15 to TRBJ1-4; 10 nucleotides agree with TRBD1. This CDR3 region has 18 residues. From germline, CDR1 is LNHNV and CDR2 YYDKDF (reference sequence). With V trimmed by 1 base and J by 2 bases, 7 bases remained unmatched. CDR3 loop: CATSRGDRGRSTNEKLFF. DNA of the CDR3: TGTGCCACCAGCAGAGGGGACAGGGGAAGGAGTACTAATGAAAAACTGTTTTTT.

This chain links TRBV27 with TRBJ2-5, with D perhaps matching TRBD1 (5 bases). The V end was cut by 1 base, the J end by 5 bases, with 8 bases between. Germline CDR1 reads MNHEY; CDR2 reads SMNVEV (reference sequence). The CDR3 is 13 amino acids. CDR3 sequence reads: CASSLWGRETQYF. CDR3 nucleotides: TGTGCCAGCAGTTTATGGGGCAGGGAGACCCAGTACTTC.

This clone has just one count. This rearrangement joins TRBV14 to TRBJ2-7, with a tentative D call TRBD2 (6 bases). The V end lost 4 bases, the J end lost 6 bases, and 13 bases lay between the germline ends. The CDR3 is 13 residues long. Germline assignment: CDR1 SGHDN and CDR2 FVKESK. The CDR3 DNA follows: TGTGCCAGCAGCCCGGCCGGGAGCCGCGAGCAGTACTTC. Protein product: CASSPAGSREQYF.

The rearrangement uses TRBV30 and TRBJ1-1; tentatively, D is TRBD1 (6 bases). The CDR3 spans 15 residues. Trimming pared 5 bases from V and 1 base from J, leaving 17 bases between. Per germline, CDR1 GTSNPN and CDR2 SVGIG (reference sequence). This chain's CDR3 is CAWGQTDSTNTEAFF. For the CDR3, the DNA is TGTGCCTGGGGTCAGACGGACAGCACGAACACTGAAGCTTTCTTT.

The V and J genes are TRBV7-2 and TRBJ2-3, with 7 bases identical to TRBD1. Germline CDR1 SGHTA, CDR2 FQGNSA. The CDR3 spans 13 residues. Trimming took 8 bases from V and 6 from J; bases not matched to a gene: 8. CDR3 coding DNA: TGTGCCAGCTCGACAGGGAAGGGCGATACGCAGTATTTT. Translating gives CASSTGKGDTQYF.